This record concerns one TCR beta chain sequence. Its cognate antigen is unknown. This sample was taken from a study of T cells in localized non-small cell lung cancer. Study-level points and caveats: Uninvolved adjacent lung had higher T cell clonality than tumor and all other tissues. The tumor had only one region sequenced, so heterogeneity remains possible.

Using immunoSEQ multiplex PCR, the repertoire was profiled, and TCRdb retains in-frame clones only, with some absent. The sample includes some 25,000 clones, approximately 81% seen only once; the top ten take about 9.6%. The germline CDR1 and CDR2 sequences are SGHDN and FVKESK. The CDR3 consists of 18 residues. Trimming cost V 2 bases and J 1 base, with 20 bases left between them. Source: peripheral blood, taken before any cancer treatment. This clonotype originated in a man aged 40 to 70 with stage III squamous cell lung carcinoma. The chain couples TRBV14 to TRBJ1-1; D possibly corresponds to TRBD1 (5 bases). The CDR3 here is CASSQLIGPGFRNTEAFF. CDR3 sequence (DNA): TGTGCCAGCAGCCAACTAATAGGCCCAGGGTTTAGGAACACTGAAGCTTTCTTT.